The clone carrying this TCR beta chain is a singleton in its sample. Antigen specificity is unknown. Per the germline V gene, CDR1 is MNHNY and CDR2 is SVGAGI (reference sequence). The CDR3 loop spans 16 amino acids. The junction had 8 bases not matched to a gene; V was cut back by 6 bases and J by 0 bases. Through a sample-barcoded 5' primer and a J-beta primer mix, a second PCR was run for roughly 7 to 11 cycles. MiXCR was run by TCRdb on the 5' RACE reads, yielding one entry per CDR3 protein. This table holds roughly 1,700,000 distinct CDR3 sequences, 28% found once. Each sample yielded at least 7 million isolated PBMCs. The sample is drawn from a study of blood T cells in healthy people across ages. Overall study results and limits: In long-lived donors, naive CD4+ cell counts and diversity exceeded those of aged donors. Unsorted PBMCs prevented conclusive naive versus antigen-experienced comparison.

The chain employs TRBV6-6 and TRBJ2-1, with 7 bases that match TRBD2. This TCR was recovered from a woman aged 25 to 45 in good health. The sequenced material came from blood. CDR3: CASRPTGGPSYNEQFF. The CDR3 coding sequence is TGTGCCAGCAGGCCGACGGGAGGCCCCTCCTACAATGAGCAGTTCTTC.